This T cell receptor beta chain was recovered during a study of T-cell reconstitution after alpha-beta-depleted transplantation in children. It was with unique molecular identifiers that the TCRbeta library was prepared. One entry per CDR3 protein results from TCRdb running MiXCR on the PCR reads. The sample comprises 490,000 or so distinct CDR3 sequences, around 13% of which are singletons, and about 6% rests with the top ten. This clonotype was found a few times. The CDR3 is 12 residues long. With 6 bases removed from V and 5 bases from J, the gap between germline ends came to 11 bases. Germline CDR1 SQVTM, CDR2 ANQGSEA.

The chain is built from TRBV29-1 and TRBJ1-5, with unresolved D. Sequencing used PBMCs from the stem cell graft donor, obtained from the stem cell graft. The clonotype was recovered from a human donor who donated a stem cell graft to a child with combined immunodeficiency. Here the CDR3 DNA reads TGCAGCGTGATGGACGGAGATCAGCCCCAGCATTTT. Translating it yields CSVMDGDQPQHF.